This T cell receptor beta chain was captured by sequencing in a study of shared clonotypes between healthy human individuals (dated by TCRdb to about 2020). Concerning the study at large: The cohort comprised two women and a few men aged 18 to 49 years. Between about 0.85 and 9.5 billion PBMCs per donor were obtained by leukapheresis. Different laboratories and diverse techniques were used to prepare libraries and sequence TCR repertoires, to increase sequencing depth and limit assay-specific biases. For each donor, CD4 naive and CD4 memory were each run on three plates, CD8 naive on two plates, and CD8 memory on one plate. To estimate repertoire size and how much clonotype sharing occurs between individuals, the study deeply sequenced the blood TCR repertoires of about five healthy adults.

The CDR3 starts with the cysteine, ends with the phenylalanine, and has 13 residues. Only the CDR3 part of the read is kept: 39 bases, read in frame from the first base. Here V drops 3 bases and J drops 9 bases, and the junction holds 5 bases not matched to any gene. For CDR1 and CDR2, the germline V gene lists SQVTM and ANQGSEA. Points on this clone: Its recognized antigen is unknown. The sample holds no much larger clone one base away, and base qualities are not on file.

General study outcomes and caveats: Naive subsets generally had larger estimated clonotype richness than memory subsets did. Because the study included only a small number of donors, the genetic and exposure-history diversity represented was limited. Pairwise subsampling indicated that sequencing depth was expected to affect the degree of clonotype sharing among donors. Sampling was restricted to blood, and TCR repertoires in tissues likely differ from the TCR repertoires found in blood. Incomplete sequencing was indicated by rarefaction of sorted-subset datasets, despite the large sequencing depth. Higher generation probabilities were observed for clonotypes shared by all four sorted-subset donors than for non-shared clonotypes. Sharing across several donors was observed for about 4.8% of naive CD4, 3% to 3.5% of naive CD8, over 2% of memory CD4, and approximately 0.41% of memory CD8 clonotypes.

Using the deep immunoSEQ assay, TCR CDR3 regions were amplified from genomic DNA by multiplex PCR. Extracted genomic DNA from each cell subset was spread evenly across all wells of several immunoSEQ 96-well plates, with each plate serving as a replicate. For sorted subsets, each replicate PCR was loaded with approximately 190 ng genomic DNA, equivalent to 30,000 or so T cell genomes. Purified libraries were quantified with a Qubit 3.0 fluorometer, sized on a Bioanalyzer 2100, and re-quantified with the KAPA Library Quantification kit. Each immunoSEQ 96-well plate was sequenced on its own single-read 150-cycle Illumina NextSeq 550 flow cell. Under the source paper's analysis protocol: Because the immunoSEQ output included only junctional sequences and no quality scores, the filtering could not be the same as the filtering used for full-length reads. To assign V/J genes and CDR3, sequences were annotated against IMGT germline references using PyIR, a Python wrapper for IgBLAST v1.9. Reads were removed for weak V/J assignments (E-value above 1e-6), missing CDR3, stop codons, out-of-frame junctions, or ambiguous translated residues. V3J clonotypes were defined as sequences sharing the same inferred V gene, J gene, and CDR3 amino acid sequence. Percentage overlap between repertoires was calculated by dividing the number of shared unique clonotypes by the size of the smaller repertoire. RTK rarefaction, the Chao1 estimator, and Recon v2.1 estimates of unobserved clonotypes were used to assess repertoire richness. OLGA was used to compute generation probabilities for all TCRbeta clonotypes that the gDNA method yielded from a handful of donors. TCRdb took this table from immuneACCESS and kept in-frame rearrangements with V and J called. Such tables lack part of the clones; where checked against another copy, unresolved V genes explain under half of the gap, and the rest is unexplained. D and trimming were read from the DNA, whereas the V and J calls and clone size are those reported in that table. This sample comprises more than 550,000 clones, 72% of them detected only once. The ten top clones hold under 2% of the sample.

The donors were healthy, HIV-negative adults who had no recently reported acute infections or vaccinations. Every donor was a Caucasian adult living in Nashville, Tennessee, USA. CD4+ T cells were enriched through magnetic negative selection, after which naive cells were positively selected on CD45RA and the remaining negative fraction served as the memory subset. After blood collection by leukapheresis, PBMCs were isolated using Ficoll-Histopaque density gradient centrifugation and then cryopreserved in the vapor phase of liquid nitrogen. Analytical flow cytometry was used to check the purity and quantity of every magnetically sorted T cell population. Genomic DNA was isolated from every sorted fraction and measured by UV absorbance on a Nanodrop 2000c.

The clonotype originates from a woman aged 25 to 45 in good health. The specimen was memory CD4+ T cells sorted from blood. The sample's cell subset or site, from its label and the paper: CD45RA-negative fraction. The chain employs TRBV29-1 and TRBJ2-1; the central 10 bases match TRBD2. The DNA reads as follows: TGCAGCGTTGAGGCAGCGGGAGGGGGTGAGCAGTTCTTC. This gives the protein CSVEAAGGGEQFF.